This is a list of T cell receptor beta chains from one sample in a study of cytomegalovirus exposure and HLA in healthy donors. Produced via immunoSEQ multiplex PCR; TCRdb's table is partial and in-frame only. This sample carries around 210,000 clones, just under 80% of them seen once, and the ten largest clones take approximately 0.47%. The sequencing input was PBMCs. These receptor sequences come from a boy aged 10-17 years in good health and CMV-seronegative. Both conserved end residues are part of each CDR3. The D gene is left open where the match is weak. For some rows the clone size is stated as once, few or many, or as a class when expanded; others skip it.

V gene	CDR3 length	D gene	clone size	J gene	CDR3 protein	CDR3 DNA
TRBV7-8	16	TRBD1	once	TRBJ2-1	CASRRQGSPRYNEQFF	TGTGCCAGCAGAAGACAGGGGTCGCCCCGATACAATGAGCAGTTCTTC
TRBV15	15	TRBD1	NA	TRBJ2-7	CATSRHPTGTYEQYF	TGTGCCACCAGCAGACATCCGACAGGGACCTACGAGCAGTACTTC
TRBV5-6	16	TRBD1	NA	TRBJ2-1	CASSNPGTGGSNEQFF	TGTGCCAGCAGCAACCCCGGGACAGGGGGTTCCAATGAGCAGTTCTTC
TRBV6-6	15	TRBD1	NA	TRBJ2-1	CASSQSRDRAHEQFF	TGTGCCAGCAGCCAATCACGGGACAGGGCTCATGAGCAGTTCTTC
TRBV6-6	14	TRBD1	NA	TRBJ2-7	CASSLDRGENEQYF	TGTGCCAGCAGTTTGGACAGGGGGGAAAACGAGCAGTACTTC
TRBV6-5	13	TRBD1	NA	TRBJ1-1	CASRWTGRTEAFF	TGTGCCAGCAGATGGACAGGGAGAACTGAAGCTTTCTTT
TRBV10-1	12	NA	NA	TRBJ2-1	CASSEFMNEQFF	TGCGCCAGCAGTGAGTTCATGAATGAGCAGTTCTTC
TRBV6-1	14	TRBD1	few	TRBJ1-2	CASSEAGQHYGYTF	TGTGCCAGCAGTGAAGCGGGACAGCACTATGGCTACACCTTC
TRBV14	16	TRBD1	NA	TRBJ2-1	CASSQVEGQSINEQFF	TGTGCCAGCAGCCAAGTAGAGGGACAGTCTATAAATGAGCAGTTCTTC
TRBV7-9	16	TRBD2	NA	TRBJ2-7	CASSLDASGTPYEQYF	TGTGCCAGCAGCTTAGATGCTAGCGGGACTCCCTACGAGCAGTACTTC
TRBV7-9	17	TRBD1	NA	TRBJ1-3	CASSLADGTANGNTIYF	TGTGCCAGCAGCTTAGCAGACGGGACAGCGAATGGAAACACCATATATTTT
TRBV2	10	NA	NA	TRBJ2-7	CASGMYEQYF	TGTGCCAGCGGCATGTACGAGCAGTACTTC
TRBV6-6	15	TRBD1	few	TRBJ1-1	CASSYSGTGDTEAFF	TGTGCCAGCAGTTACTCTGGGACAGGGGACACTGAAGCTTTCTTT
TRBV5-1	14	NA	few	TRBJ1-1	CASSLDSVGTEAFF	TGCGCCAGCAGCTTGGACAGTGTCGGCACTGAAGCTTTCTTT
TRBV11-3	13	NA	NA	TRBJ1-2	CASSPLGGYGYTF	TGTGCCAGCAGCCCCCTGGGAGGCTATGGCTACACCTTC
TRBV11-3	16	TRBD2	NA	TRBJ2-5	CASSLMRGRPQETQYF	TGTGCCAGCAGCTTAATGCGGGGGAGACCCCAAGAGACCCAGTACTTC
TRBV19	11	NA	NA	TRBJ1-2	CASRSSGGYTF	TGTGCCAGTAGGAGTTCTGGTGGCTACACCTTC
TRBV4-1	16	TRBD1	NA	TRBJ2-7	CASAPVFGTGLYEQYF	TGCGCCAGCGCCCCCGTGTTCGGGACAGGGCTCTACGAGCAGTACTTC
TRBV29-1	12	NA	NA	TRBJ1-4	CSVVISGEKLFF	TGCAGCGTCGTTATCAGCGGTGAAAAACTGTTTTTT
TRBV27	12	NA	NA	TRBJ1-2	CASSPIQGGYTF	TGTGCCAGCAGTCCAATACAGGGTGGCTACACCTTC
TRBV27	17	NA	NA	TRBJ2-4	CASKSLGLFSSKNIQYF	TGTGCCAGCAAGTCCCTGGGACTTTTTTCCTCCAAAAACATTCAGTACTTC
TRBV30	11	NA	NA	TRBJ1-2	CAWSWGRDYTF	TGTGCCTGGAGTTGGGGGCGCGACTACACCTTC
TRBV2	15	TRBD2	NA	TRBJ2-7	CASSWDYQTGVEQYF	TGTGCCAGCAGTTGGGACTACCAAACGGGAGTCGAGCAGTACTTC
TRBV5-1	14	TRBD2	NA	TRBJ2-5	CASSRWTSDETQYF	TGCGCCAGCAGCCGCTGGACTAGCGACGAGACCCAGTACTTC
TRBV5-6	13	NA	NA	TRBJ1-4	CASSAEWDEKLFF	TGTGCCAGCAGCGCGGAATGGGATGAAAAACTGTTTTTT